Listed here are 23 T cell receptor beta chains from one sample, sequenced in a study of blood T cell repertoires in COVID-19. Some clones are missing from TCRdb's copy, which holds only in-frame ones; the method was immunoSEQ multiplex PCR. The table records 200,000 to 300,000 clones, 70% to 90% of them present only once. The sequenced sample was peripheral blood. Source of these receptors: a man aged 25 to 45 with active or convalescent COVID-19.

CDR3: CASSNGTGNYGYTF. The CDR3 nucleotides are TGCGCCAGCAGCAACGGGACAGGGAACTATGGCTACACCTTC. The gene calls are TRBV5-1 and TRBJ1-2; TRBD1 matches at 9 bases. V shed 4 bases and J 2 bases; nucleotides not matched to a gene: 3. The V gene's germline CDR1 is SGHRS and CDR2 YFSETQ. The CDR3 runs 14 residues. Supplemented by reference TRBV5-1 and TRBJ1-2, the full variable domain reads KAGVTQTPRYLIKTRGQQVTLSCSPISGHRSVSWYQQTPGQGLQFLFEYFSETQRNKGNFPGRFSGRQFSNSRSEMNVSTLELGDSALYLCASSNGTGNYGYTFGSGTRLTVV.

V and J are TRBV7-9 and TRBJ2-1; possibly TRBD1 for D (6 bases). CDR3 length equals 15 residues. With 5 bases removed from V and 7 bases from J, the gap between germline ends came to 18 bases. Germline V CDR1 and CDR2: SEHNR, FQNEAQ (reference sequence). Here the CDR3 reads CASSPTGNVINEQFF. The CDR3 DNA reads as TGTGCCAGCAGCCCAACAGGGAACGTAATAAATGAGCAGTTCTTC. Combining the CDR3 with reference TRBV7-9 and TRBJ2-1 gives the whole variable domain DTGVSQNPRHKITKRGQNVTFRCDPISEHNRLYWYRQTLGQGPEFLTYFQNEAQLEKSRLLSDRFSAERPKGSFSTLEIQRTEQGDSAMYLCASSPTGNVINEQFFGPGTRLTVL.

The chain employs TRBV6-5 and TRBJ2-2; TRBD2 might be the D (5 bases). The germline V and J ends were trimmed by 2 bases and 7 bases, with 11 bases remaining between them. The CDR3 is made up of 14 amino acids. In germline, CDR1 is MNHEY, CDR2 SVGAGI. The CDR3, as DNA: TGTGCCAGCAGTTACACTAGGACTGGCGGGGAGCTGTTTTTT. It encodes CASSYTRTGGELFF.

The chain recombines TRBV4-3 with TRBJ2-1; D is unclear. The CDR3 is made up of 13 amino acids. CDR1 and CDR2 from the germline V gene are LGHNA and YSLEER. V lost 6 bases and J 8 bases, leaving 14 bases between the germline ends. CDR3: CASRLLGYDEQFF. DNA of the CDR3: TGCGCCAGCAGGCTTCTCGGTTATGATGAGCAGTTCTTC.

The chain has TRBV5-4 and TRBJ2-3, with 8 bases aligning to TRBD2. Germline lookup yields CDR1 SGHNT and CDR2 YYREEE (reference sequence). The J segment lost 3 bases and the V segment lost 1 base, leaving 4 bases of the junction unmatched. The CDR3 sequence is 15 residues long. The CDR3 nucleotides read TGTGCCAGCAGCTTGTCGATAGCGGGGACAGATACGCAGTATTTT. As protein: CASSLSIAGTDTQYF.

V usage is TRBV11-2 and J usage is TRBJ2-3; 9 bases align to TRBD2. Germline V lookup: CDR1 SGHAT, CDR2 FQNNGV. CDR3 length: 15 amino acids. Trimming cost V 2 bases and J 4 bases; bases outside gene matches: 4. The CDR3 DNA reads as TGTGCCAGCAGCTTAAGGCTAGCGGGATCAGATACGCAGTATTTT. Translation gives CASSLRLAGSDTQYF.

The CDR3 bases are TGTGCCAGCAGTTTCTCGTCGGGACAGGTGCCCTACGAGCAGTACTTC. Translation gives CASSFSSGQVPYEQYF. The chain employs TRBV27 and TRBJ2-7; 8 positions match TRBD1. V shed 3 bases, J shed 2 bases, and the junction held 9 bases outside the gene matches. In germline, CDR1 is MNHEY, CDR2 SMNVEV (reference sequence). This CDR3 region has 16 residues.

V gene TRBV5-6 combines with J gene TRBJ2-7, with 7 bases lining up with TRBD2. Germline loops: CDR1 SGHDT, CDR2 YYEEEE. This CDR3 is 17 amino acids long. V was clipped by 2 bases and J by 0 bases; unmatched bases: 11. The CDR3 bases are TGTGCCAGCAGCTTTTCATTTCTGGCGGGAGCCTCCTACGAGCAGTACTTC. It encodes CASSFSFLAGASYEQYF.

The chain employs TRBV6-5 and TRBJ2-7; 9 nucleotides match TRBD1. In germline, CDR1 is MNHEY, CDR2 SVGAGI. The CDR3 is made up of 16 amino acids. Trimming cost V 2 bases and J 5 bases; bases outside gene matches: 10. The chain's CDR3 is CASSYTPPDRGHEQYF. CDR3 sequence (DNA): TGTGCCAGCAGTTACACGCCCCCGGACAGGGGACACGAGCAGTACTTC.

This chain connects TRBV5-4 to TRBJ2-1; 14 bases map to TRBD2. Germline values: CDR1 SGHNT, CDR2 YYREEE (reference sequence). The CDR3 contains 18 residues. Germline trimming cut 3 bases from V and 6 bases from J; bases unmatched to any gene: 11. The CDR3 DNA follows: TGTGCCAGCAGCTCAGGACTAGCGGGGGGTCCAACCGCCAATGAGCAGTTCTTC. Residues: CASSSGLAGGPTANEQFF.

The CDR3 protein is CASSRGSPNEKLFF. The CDR3 region has the DNA TGTGCCAGTAGTAGAGGCAGCCCTAATGAAAAACTGTTTTTT. J is TRBJ1-4 and V is TRBV19; D gene uncertain. CDR3 length: 14 amino acids. The germline V and J ends were trimmed by 4 bases and 3 bases, with 9 bases remaining between them. CDR1 is LNHDA and CDR2 is SQIVND in the germline V gene (reference sequence). Using reference TRBV19 and TRBJ1-4 for the parts outside the CDR3, the full variable domain is DGGITQSPKYLFRKEGQNVTLSCEQNLNHDAMYWYRQDPGQGLRLIYYSQIVNDFQKGDIAEGYSVSREKKESFPLTVTSAQKNPTAFYLCASSRGSPNEKLFFGSGTQLSVL.

The V gene is TRBV6-6, the J gene TRBJ1-2; a weak D match, TRBD1 (6 bases). The CDR3 consists of 16 residues. Germline V gene lookup returns CDR1 MNHNY and CDR2 SVGAGI (reference sequence). V dropped 7 bases and J dropped 4 bases, with 22 bases sitting between them. The DNA of the CDR3 is TGTGCCAGCACCGACCGGGGGGGCCGATTACCCTATGGCTACACCTTC. This encodes CASTDRGGRLPYGYTF.

This clone showed up just once. This sequence joins TRBV9 and TRBJ2-1; D is ambiguous. From germline, CDR1 is SGDLS and CDR2 YYNGEE. The CDR3 has 14 amino acids. The V end lost 0 bases, the J end lost 6 bases, and 10 bases lay between the germline ends. CDR3 nucleotides: TGTGCCAGCAGCGTAGATCTCCGAGGCAATGAGCAGTTCTTC. It encodes CASSVDLRGNEQFF.

The CDR3 DNA sequence: TGTGCCAGCAGCCAAGAACGGGGACAGGGATCTAGCACAGATACGCAGTATTTT. Protein: CASSQERGQGSSTDTQYF. The rearrangement joins TRBV14 to TRBJ2-3, with TRBD1 identical over 9 bases. CDR1 is SGHDN and CDR2 is FVKESK in the germline V gene. J was trimmed by 0 bases and V by 0 bases; bases with no gene match: 7. The CDR3 spans 18 residues.

J is TRBJ1-4 and V is TRBV5-6; 9 bases are a match to TRBD1. V was pared by 4 bases and J by 6 bases, with 4 bases of the junction left unmatched. CDR3 length equals 14 residues. The germline V gene encodes CDR1 SGHDT and CDR2 YYEEEE. This chain's CDR3 is CASSNGTGYEKLFF. In nucleotides, the CDR3 is TGTGCCAGCAGCAATGGGACAGGGTATGAAAAACTGTTTTTT.

The chain is built from TRBV27 and TRBJ2-1; 8 nucleotides match TRBD1. The CDR3 runs 15 residues. The trim removed 6 bases at V and 3 bases at J, leaving 7 bases unmatched. In germline, CDR1 is MNHEY, CDR2 SMNVEV (reference sequence). CDR3 amino acids: CASREDRGGYNEQFF. The CDR3 DNA follows: TGTGCCAGCAGAGAAGACAGGGGCGGCTACAATGAGCAGTTCTTC.

The chain has TRBV19 and TRBJ1-6, with TRBD1 as a possible D gene (6 bases). This CDR3 spans 15 amino acids. CDR1 and CDR2 from the germline V gene are LNHDA and SQIVND (reference sequence). The V end was cut by 3 bases, the J end by 6 bases, with 12 bases between. CDR3 protein: CASSISRGSNSPLHF. In DNA, the CDR3 is TGTGCCAGTAGTATCTCCAGGGGATCTAATTCACCCCTCCACTTT.

The rearrangement uses TRBV25-1 and TRBJ1-2; 9 nucleotides align to TRBD1. CDR3 length: 12 residues. The germline CDR1 and CDR2 sequences are MGHDK and SYGVNS. The junction had 10 bases not matched to a gene; V was cut back by 7 bases and J by 13 bases. Here the CDR3 DNA reads TGTGCCAGCACCTCCGGGACAGGGCCCTCCACCTTC. This encodes CASTSGTGPSTF.

The chain combines TRBV27 with TRBJ2-1, with a possible D match to TRBD1 (6 bases). From germline, CDR1 is MNHEY and CDR2 SMNVEV (reference sequence). Trimming stripped 4 bases from V and 7 bases from J, with 17 bases between. This CDR3 is built from 15 residues. The CDR3 DNA is TGTGCCAGCAGTTCACAGAGCGCTAGGGGGAATGAGCAGTTCTTC. Protein: CASSSQSARGNEQFF.

The count of this clone is one. The chain links TRBV27 to TRBJ2-7; tentatively, D is TRBD2 (5 bases). Trimming stripped 5 bases from V and 2 bases from J, with 10 bases between. The length of the CDR3 is 13 residues. Germline V lookup: CDR1 MNHEY, CDR2 SMNVEV (reference sequence). As DNA, the CDR3 is TGTGCCAGCAGTGGGTTCGGGGCCTACGAGCAGTACTTC. As protein: CASSGFGAYEQYF.

This clone has only one observation. The gene calls are TRBV5-8 and TRBJ2-5; D might be TRBD2 (7 bases). The V and J ends lost 6 bases and 7 bases respectively, with 16 bases between them. CDR1 is SGHTS and CDR2 is YDEGEE in the germline V gene. This CDR3 comprises 13 residues. CDR3 in DNA: TGTGCCAGCAACCAATGGGAGGGGGTGACCCAGTACTTC. Translating gives CASNQWEGVTQYF.

This chain joins TRBV18 and TRBJ2-3, with 12 nucleotides matching TRBD2. Losses at the gene ends were 0 bases for V and 1 base for J; bases not matched to a gene: 8. CDR1 and CDR2 (germline): KGHSH, LQKENI. This CDR3 contains 19 residues. The CDR3 region has the DNA TGTGCCAGCTCACCACCCGCCCAACTAGCGGGGGGCCGCACAGATACGCAGTATTTT. Translation gives CASSPPAQLAGGRTDTQYF.

J is TRBJ1-1 and V is TRBV4-2; 9 nucleotides align to TRBD1. The V and J ends lost 2 bases and 0 bases, in that order; junction bases with no gene match: 13. The CDR3 loop spans 19 amino acids. CDR1 is LGHNA, CDR2 YNFKEQ, per germline. The CDR3 DNA follows: TGTGCCAGCAGCCAACCTGTGTTCAGGACAGGGGTGATGAACACTGAAGCTTTCTTT. Translation gives CASSQPVFRTGVMNTEAFF.